This TCR beta chain derives from a study of Ad26.COV2.S vaccination and SARS-CoV-2 variants. As to treatment: around 19 received Ad26.COV2.S at low or high dose, single or two shots; about five received placebo; per-sample allocation not given. On day 63 after the first injection, vaccine and placebo recipients gave samples. The CDR3 has 19 residues. V shed 1 base, J shed 8 bases, and the junction held 19 bases outside the gene matches. Germline V gene data show CDR1 as LNHDA and CDR2 as SQIVND (reference sequence). Using immunoSEQ multiplex PCR, the repertoire was profiled, and TCRdb retains in-frame clones only, with some absent. The data contain 350,000 to 500,000 clones, about 88% of them singletons.

This clonotype was obtained from a person between 18 and 59 years old who received the Ad26.COV2.S COVID-19 vaccine or a placebo. The specimen comprised peripheral blood, sampled in a trial of Ad26.COV2.S vaccine versus placebo. The V and J genes are TRBV19 and TRBJ1-4; 7 bases are a match to TRBD1. CDR3 DNA: TGTGCCAGTAGTATAGTGAACCGTGCCGCCGGGACAGAGGAGGAAAAACTGTTTTTT. The encoded protein is CASSIVNRAAGTEEEKLFF.